Listed below are T cell receptor beta chains from one sample, sequenced in a study of blood T cell repertoires in COVID-19. This table comes from immunoSEQ multiplex PCR, and its TCRdb copy is limited to in-frame clones, with some not included. The sample has around 270,000 clones, roughly 89% seen once. The sample taken for sequencing was peripheral blood. These receptor sequences come from a woman in her forties who had recovered from COVID-19. Both conserved end residues are part of each CDR3. The order of the fields is J gene, clone size, V gene, D gene, CDR3 protein, CDR3 DNA. The D gene is left open where the match is weak. Part of the rows lack a size; the others show once, few, many or a class for expanded clones.

j_gene: TRBJ2-3
abundance: .
v_gene: TRBV5-4
d_gene: TRBD2
CDR3aa: CASSLSAGVTDTQYF
CDR3nt: TGTGCCAGCAGCTTGTCAGCGGGGGTCACAGATACGCAGTATTTT

j_gene: TRBJ1-1
abundance: .
v_gene: TRBV5-1
d_gene: .
CDR3aa: CASSSQTAMNTEAFF
CDR3nt: TGCGCCAGCAGCTCACAGACAGCAATGAACACTGAAGCTTTCTTT

j_gene: TRBJ1-2
abundance: .
v_gene: TRBV14
d_gene: .
CDR3aa: CASSQEVGLYYGYTF
CDR3nt: TGTGCCAGCAGCCAAGAGGTTGGCCTGTACTATGGCTACACCTTC

j_gene: TRBJ1-1
abundance: .
v_gene: TRBV7-9
d_gene: .
CDR3aa: CASSRRGGAGTEAFF
CDR3nt: TGTGCCAGCAGCAGAAGGGGGGGTGCTGGGACTGAAGCTTTCTTT

j_gene: TRBJ2-2
abundance: .
v_gene: TRBV11-2
d_gene: TRBD1
CDR3aa: CASSPTRQGRTGELFF
CDR3nt: TGTGCCAGCAGCCCGACCCGACAGGGTAGAACCGGGGAGCTGTTTTTT

j_gene: TRBJ2-3
abundance: .
v_gene: TRBV12-2
d_gene: .
CDR3aa: CASRLASGSGTSTDTQYF
CDR3nt: TGTGCAAGTCGCTTAGCGAGTGGGAGCGGAACTAGCACAGATACGCAGTATTTT

j_gene: TRBJ1-1
abundance: .
v_gene: TRBV24-1
d_gene: .
CDR3aa: CATSDLEQGEGAFF
CDR3nt: TGTGCCACCAGTGACCTGGAACAGGGAGAGGGAGCTTTCTTT

j_gene: TRBJ2-5
abundance: .
v_gene: TRBV5-4
d_gene: TRBD1
CDR3aa: CASSLQGLETQYF
CDR3nt: TGTGCCAGCAGCCTACAGGGGTTAGAGACCCAGTACTTC

j_gene: TRBJ2-2
abundance: .
v_gene: TRBV10-2
d_gene: TRBD2
CDR3aa: CASSEPAGDYTGELFF
CDR3nt: TGCGCCAGCAGTGAGCCAGCGGGGGATTACACCGGGGAGCTGTTTTTT

j_gene: TRBJ1-5
abundance: .
v_gene: TRBV12-3/TRBV12-4
d_gene: .
CDR3aa: CATAGGPEQPQHF
CDR3nt: TGTGCCACCGCCGGGGGACCCGAACAGCCCCAGCATTTT

j_gene: TRBJ2-7
abundance: .
v_gene: TRBV6-5
d_gene: TRBD1
CDR3aa: CASSYSGQGAYEQYF
CDR3nt: TGTGCCAGCAGTTACTCGGGACAGGGGGCCTACGAGCAGTACTTC

j_gene: TRBJ2-3
abundance: .
v_gene: TRBV11-2
d_gene: TRBD2
CDR3aa: CASSFNPRGNTDTQYF
CDR3nt: TGTGCCAGCAGCTTCAACCCGCGGGGGAACACAGATACGCAGTATTTT

j_gene: TRBJ2-1
abundance: .
v_gene: TRBV28
d_gene: TRBD1
CDR3aa: CASSIGQVIDNEQFF
CDR3nt: TGTGCCAGCAGTATCGGACAGGTTATCGACAATGAGCAGTTCTTC

j_gene: TRBJ2-5
abundance: .
v_gene: TRBV6-6
d_gene: TRBD2
CDR3aa: CASYRGRGLQETQYF
CDR3nt: TGTGCCAGCTACCGCGGGAGGGGGCTTCAAGAGACCCAGTACTTC

j_gene: TRBJ2-3
abundance: .
v_gene: TRBV2
d_gene: .
CDR3aa: CASRARIRTDTQYF
CDR3nt: TGTGCCAGCAGGGCCAGGATACGCACAGATACGCAGTATTTT

j_gene: TRBJ2-2
abundance: .
v_gene: TRBV10-3
d_gene: .
CDR3aa: CAIGQGSTGELFF
CDR3nt: TGTGCCATCGGGCAGGGAAGCACCGGGGAGCTGTTTTTT

j_gene: TRBJ2-2
abundance: .
v_gene: TRBV13
d_gene: TRBD1
CDR3aa: CASSSTGTANTGELFF
CDR3nt: TGTGCCAGCAGCTCGACCGGGACAGCGAACACCGGGGAGCTGTTTTTT

j_gene: TRBJ2-7
abundance: .
v_gene: TRBV10-3
d_gene: .
CDR3aa: CAISPINRDLGEQYF
CDR3nt: TGTGCCATCAGCCCAATCAACCGGGATCTCGGCGAGCAGTACTTC

j_gene: TRBJ1-4
abundance: .
v_gene: TRBV7-9
d_gene: TRBD1
CDR3aa: CASSIPSGQGERNEKLFF
CDR3nt: TGTGCCAGCAGCATACCTTCGGGACAGGGGGAACGTAATGAAAAACTGTTTTTT

j_gene: TRBJ1-1
abundance: .
v_gene: TRBV7-9
d_gene: .
CDR3aa: CASSPQQGTEAFF
CDR3nt: TGTGCCAGCAGTCCACAACAGGGAACTGAAGCTTTCTTT

j_gene: TRBJ1-1
abundance: .
v_gene: TRBV10-3
d_gene: .
CDR3aa: CAISEETARLNTEAFF
CDR3nt: TGTGCCATCAGTGAGGAGACAGCCAGACTGAACACTGAAGCTTTCTTT

j_gene: TRBJ1-5
abundance: .
v_gene: TRBV2
d_gene: .
CDR3aa: CASSGQANQPQHF
CDR3nt: TGTGCCAGCAGTGGACAGGCGAATCAGCCCCAGCATTTT

j_gene: TRBJ2-2
abundance: once
v_gene: TRBV2
d_gene: .
CDR3aa: CASRRDVTTGELFF
CDR3nt: TGTGCCAGCAGGAGGGATGTTACCACCGGGGAGCTGTTTTTT

j_gene: TRBJ1-1
abundance: .
v_gene: TRBV7-3
d_gene: .
CDR3aa: CASSLRQAMNTEAFF
CDR3nt: TGTGCCAGCAGCTTACGACAGGCGATGAACACTGAAGCTTTCTTT